Listed below are T cell receptor beta chains from one sample, sequenced in a study of blood T cell repertoires in COVID-19. The table came from immunoSEQ multiplex PCR; TCRdb's copy has only in-frame clones and leaves some out. The sample has 98,000 or so clones, around 87% seen once. What was sequenced was peripheral blood. These receptors were obtained from a man between 45 and 60 years old with acute or convalescent COVID-19. Both conserved end residues are part of each CDR3. The D gene is left open where the match is weak. The size of a clone is reported for some rows only, either as once, few or many, or as a class for expanded clones.

D: NA; V: TRBV7-9; J: TRBJ1-3; size: once; CDR3: CASSSPGMSSGNTIYF; DNA: TGTGCCAGCAGCTCCCCCGGGATGAGCTCTGGAAACACCATATATTTT
D: NA; V: TRBV28; J: TRBJ2-7; size: NA; CDR3: CASSFRGSLSYEQYF; DNA: TGTGCCAGCAGTTTCCGTGGGAGTTTGTCCTACGAGCAGTACTTC
D: NA; V: TRBV11-2; J: TRBJ2-1; size: NA; CDR3: CASSGSGWHEQFF; DNA: TGTGCCAGCAGCGGGTCGGGATGGCATGAGCAGTTCTTC
D: TRBD1; V: TRBV7-9; J: TRBJ2-7; size: NA; CDR3: CASSERTGGFYEQYF; DNA: TGTGCCAGCAGCGAAAGGACAGGGGGCTTCTACGAGCAGTACTTC
D: NA; V: TRBV7-9; J: TRBJ2-5; size: NA; CDR3: CASSPGIQETQYF; DNA: TGTGCCAGCAGCCCAGGGATCCAAGAGACCCAGTACTTC
D: NA; V: TRBV2; J: TRBJ2-3; size: NA; CDR3: CASSEWPDTDTQYF; DNA: TGTGCCAGCAGTGAATGGCCCGACACAGATACGCAGTATTTT
D: NA; V: TRBV3-1/TRBV3-2; J: TRBJ1-3; size: NA; CDR3: CASSHPGGIGNTIYF; DNA: TGTGCCAGCAGCCACCCCGGGGGGATTGGAAACACCATATATTTT
D: NA; V: TRBV5-1; J: TRBJ2-5; size: NA; CDR3: CASSLAAGQETQYF; DNA: TGCGCCAGCAGCTTGGCGGCAGGCCAGGAGACCCAGTACTTC
D: NA; V: TRBV7-8; J: TRBJ2-7; size: NA; CDR3: CASSQLAPSYEQYF; DNA: TGTGCCAGCAGCCAGCTAGCGCCTTCCTACGAGCAGTACTTC
D: TRBD2; V: TRBV7-9; J: TRBJ2-1; size: few; CDR3: CASTGTSVYNEQFF; DNA: TGTGCCAGTACCGGGACTAGCGTTTACAATGAGCAGTTCTTC
D: NA; V: TRBV12-3/TRBV12-4; J: TRBJ2-5; size: NA; CDR3: CASSYRDETQYF; DNA: TGTGCCAGCAGTTACAGGGATGAGACCCAGTACTTC
D: TRBD2; V: TRBV5-1; J: TRBJ2-1; size: NA; CDR3: CASSSLAGGGNEQFF; DNA: TGCGCCAGCAGCTCCCTAGCGGGAGGGGGGAATGAGCAGTTCTTC
D: NA; V: TRBV27; J: TRBJ1-6; size: NA; CDR3: CASSYRVWTPLHF; DNA: TGTGCCAGCAGTTACAGGGTATGGACACCCCTCCACTTT
D: NA; V: TRBV24-1; J: TRBJ2-1; size: few; CDR3: CATSDLETGNEQFF; DNA: TGTGCCACCAGTGATTTGGAGACAGGAAATGAGCAGTTCTTC
D: NA; V: TRBV10-2; J: TRBJ1-2; size: few; CDR3: CASSEAGVNGYTF; DNA: TGCGCCAGCAGTGAGGCAGGGGTTAATGGCTACACCTTC
D: NA; V: TRBV18; J: TRBJ1-3; size: NA; CDR3: CASSSQGTGNTIYF; DNA: TGTGCCAGCTCATCCCAGGGGACTGGAAACACCATATATTTT